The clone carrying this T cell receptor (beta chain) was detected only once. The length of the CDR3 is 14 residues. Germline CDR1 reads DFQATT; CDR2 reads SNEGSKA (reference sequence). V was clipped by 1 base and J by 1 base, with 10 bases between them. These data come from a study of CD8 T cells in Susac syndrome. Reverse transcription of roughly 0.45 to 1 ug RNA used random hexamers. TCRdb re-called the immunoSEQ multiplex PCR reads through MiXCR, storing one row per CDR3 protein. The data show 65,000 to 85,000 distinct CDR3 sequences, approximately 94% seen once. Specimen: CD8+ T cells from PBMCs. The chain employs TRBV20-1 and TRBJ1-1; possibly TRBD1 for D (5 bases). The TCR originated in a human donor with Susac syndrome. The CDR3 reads CSARGGGGNTEAFF. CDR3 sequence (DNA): TGCAGTGCTAGAGGGGGGGGAGGGAACACTGAAGCTTTCTTT.